These 11 T cell receptor beta chains came from one sample sequenced in a study of T cell responses to AZD1222 COVID-19 vaccine. Some clones are missing from TCRdb's copy, which holds only in-frame ones; the method was immunoSEQ multiplex PCR. The table lists more than 70,000 clones, 90% of them singletons. The sequencing used peripheral blood, collected 28 days after the second AZD1222 dose. The receptors come from an adult who received the AZD1222 COVID-19 vaccine.

This clone was recorded only once. The genes are TRBV5-1 and TRBJ2-7, with 9 bases aligning to TRBD1. This CDR3 spans 16 amino acids. V gave up 0 bases and J gave up 2 bases; unmatched junction bases: 6. The germline gives CDR1 SGHRS, CDR2 YFSETQ. The CDR3 protein is CASSLAGGQGTYEQYF. The CDR3 bases are TGCGCCAGCAGCTTGGCCGGGGGACAGGGCACCTACGAGCAGTACTTC.

The chain links TRBV13 to TRBJ2-3; D uncertain. Germline V lookup: CDR1 PRHDT, CDR2 FYEKMQ (reference sequence). This CDR3 is built from 13 residues. Trimming cost V 3 bases and J 0 bases, with 4 bases left between them. For the CDR3, the DNA is TGTGCCAGCAGCTTGGGGAGCACAGATACGCAGTATTTT. Its protein is CASSLGSTDTQYF.

V usage is TRBV7-3 and J usage is TRBJ2-3; D gene ambiguous. V was clipped by 2 bases and J by 0 bases, with 6 bases between them. The CDR3 has 14 amino acids. CDR1 is SGHTA and CDR2 is FQGTGA in the germline V gene. The CDR3: CASSLAPSTDTQYF. Written as DNA, the CDR3 is TGTGCCAGCAGCTTAGCGCCTAGCACAGATACGCAGTATTTT. The variable domain in full, with the rest retrieved from reference TRBV7-3 and TRBJ2-3, is GAGVSQTPSNKVTEKGKYVELRCDPISGHTALYWYRQSLGQGPEFLIYFQGTGAADDSGLPNDRFFAVRPEGSVSTLKIQRTERGDSAVYLCASSLAPSTDTQYFGPGTRLTVL.

The J gene is TRBJ1-1, the V gene TRBV9, with D tentatively TRBD1 (5 bases). The germline CDR1 and CDR2 sequences are SGDLS and YYNGEE. V was shortened by 0 bases and J by 5 bases, with 11 bases between the two germline ends. There are 14 residues in the CDR3. Written as DNA, the CDR3 is TGTGCCAGCAGCGTAGGGGGCGAGGAAACTGAAGCTTTCTTT. The encoded protein is CASSVGGEETEAFF.

The gene calls are TRBV4-3 and TRBJ2-7; D might be TRBD2 (6 bases). V lost 0 bases, J lost 4 bases, and 10 bases lay in between. Germline CDR1 is LGHNA and CDR2 is YSLEER. The CDR3 has 14 residues. CDR3 region: CASSQEPGTYEQYF. In DNA form, the CDR3 reads TGCGCCAGCAGCCAAGAACCCGGGACTTACGAGCAGTACTTC.

The chain couples TRBV7-3 to TRBJ2-3; D might be TRBD2 (5 bases). The CDR3 runs 15 residues. V dropped 5 bases and J dropped 4 bases, with 16 bases sitting between them. Germline-derived CDR1 and CDR2 are SGHTA and FQGTGA. The chain's CDR3 is CASSPVLSGADTQYF. As DNA, the CDR3 is TGTGCCAGCAGCCCTGTCCTATCCGGGGCAGATACGCAGTATTTT. The full variable domain, in which reference TRBV7-3 and TRBJ2-3 provide the parts outside the CDR3, is GAGVSQTPSNKVTEKGKYVELRCDPISGHTALYWYRQSLGQGPEFLIYFQGTGAADDSGLPNDRFFAVRPEGSVSTLKIQRTERGDSAVYLCASSPVLSGADTQYFGPGTRLTVL.

The chain is built from TRBV5-1 and TRBJ2-5, with D perhaps given as TRBD1 or TRBD2 (6 bases each). The CDR3 sequence is 16 residues long. V lost 6 bases and J 1 base, leaving 19 bases between the germline ends. Germline CDR1 is SGHRS and CDR2 is YFSETQ. CDR3 sequence reads: CASNLGGHPGQETQYF. The CDR3 nucleotides are TGCGCCAGCAATCTCGGGGGACACCCAGGCCAAGAGACCCAGTACTTC.

The V call is TRBV9, the J call TRBJ2-1; 9 bases agree with TRBD2. Germline values: CDR1 SGDLS, CDR2 YYNGEE. The CDR3 spans 15 residues. The V and J ends lost 0 bases and 6 bases, in that order; junction bases with no gene match: 4. The CDR3 is CASSVDSGSFNEQFF. CDR3 sequence (DNA): TGTGCCAGCAGCGTAGATAGCGGGAGCTTCAATGAGCAGTTCTTC.

The V gene is TRBV4-2, the J gene TRBJ2-7; maybe TRBD2 (6 bases). The ends were cut back, 1 base at V and 4 bases at J, with 17 bases in the middle. The CDR3 covers 16 residues. Germline V gives CDR1 LGHNA, CDR2 YNFKEQ. CDR3 region: CASSQVGRRETYEQYF. CDR3 DNA sequence: TGTGCCAGCAGCCAAGTCGGGCGGAGGGAAACATACGAGCAGTACTTC.

The rearrangement uses TRBV7-6 and TRBJ2-2; D is ambiguous. V was trimmed by 6 bases and J by 4 bases, leaving 9 bases between them. Looked up from germline, CDR1 is SGHVS and CDR2 is FNYEAQ. This CDR3 spans 13 amino acids. CDR3 nucleotides: TGTGCCAGCAGTCTAAGCGTCACCGGGGAGCTGTTTTTT. Translation: CASSLSVTGELFF.

The chain links TRBV19 to TRBJ1-1, with D maybe TRBD1 (5 bases). With 8 bases removed from V and 8 bases from J, the gap between germline ends came to 18 bases. From germline, CDR1 is LNHDA and CDR2 SQIVND (reference sequence). This CDR3 has 13 residues. The CDR3 DNA reads TGTGCCAGTGCGGGGGGTAAAGGTAGGGAAGCTTTCTTT. Amino acids: CASAGGKGREAFF. The full variable domain, its missing parts supplied by reference TRBV19 and TRBJ1-1, is DGGITQSPKYLFRKEGQNVTLSCEQNLNHDAMYWYRQDPGQGLRLIYYSQIVNDFQKGDIAEGYSVSREKKESFPLTVTSAQKNPTAFYLCASAGGKGREAFFGQGTRLTVV.